This is a list of T cell receptor beta chains from one sample in a study of blood T cell repertoires in COVID-19. Assay: immunoSEQ multiplex PCR; the TCRdb copy retains only in-frame clones and omits some. The sample includes about 250,000 clones, 88% of them seen just once. The sequenced material came from peripheral blood. The receptors were gathered from a woman under 40 with COVID-19, enrolled during active disease. CDR3s include the opening cysteine and the closing phenylalanine or tryptophan. The D gene is left open where the match is weak. Expanded clones get a size class; other rows say once, few or many, or leave the size out.

D: .; J: TRBJ1-6; size: few; V: TRBV6-1; DNA: TGTGCCAGCAGTGAACAGGCCGATCGCTCCTATAATTCACCCCTCCACTTT; CDR3: CASSEQADRSYNSPLHF
D: .; J: TRBJ2-1; size: .; V: TRBV27; DNA: TGTGCCAGCAGTTTATCTGCAGGAAATGAGCAGTTCTTC; CDR3: CASSLSAGNEQFF
D: TRBD1; J: TRBJ1-1; size: .; V: TRBV9; DNA: TGTGCCAGCAGTGACTTAGGGACAGGGGTTGAAGCTTTCTTT; CDR3: CASSDLGTGVEAFF
D: TRBD2; J: TRBJ2-3; size: many; V: TRBV4-2; DNA: TGTGCCAGCAGCCAAGAGCTAGCGGACCACACAGATACGCAGTATTTT; CDR3: CASSQELADHTDTQYF
D: TRBD1; J: TRBJ2-5; size: once; V: TRBV11-2; DNA: TGTGCCAGCAGCTTAGTAACAGGGGTGCTTGGCCAAGAGACCCAGTACTTC; CDR3: CASSLVTGVLGQETQYF
D: TRBD1; J: TRBJ2-7; size: .; V: TRBV5-1; DNA: TGCGCCAGCAGCCCGTTGACAGGGTCCGAGCAGTACTTC; CDR3: CASSPLTGSEQYF
D: .; J: TRBJ2-7; size: once; V: TRBV19; DNA: TGTGCCAGTAGTATAGGGGGACAAACCTACGAGCAGTACTTC; CDR3: CASSIGGQTYEQYF
D: .; J: TRBJ2-3; size: .; V: TRBV7-7; DNA: TGTGCTAGCAGCTTAGGAGTTGCGGGGAGCACAGATACGCAGTATTTT; CDR3: CASSLGVAGSTDTQYF
D: .; J: TRBJ1-5; size: .; V: TRBV19; DNA: TGTGCCAGTAGTATAAGACAGAACAATCAGCCCCAGCATTTT; CDR3: CASSIRQNNQPQHF
D: .; J: TRBJ2-1; size: .; V: TRBV27; DNA: TGTGCCAGCAGTGCCCTACTAAGCTCCTACAATGAGCAGTTCTTC; CDR3: CASSALLSSYNEQFF
D: .; J: TRBJ1-3; size: .; V: TRBV6-5; DNA: TGTGCCAGCAGCCTTGAATACCCGGTAAACACCATATATTTT; CDR3: CASSLEYPVNTIYF
D: .; J: TRBJ1-3; size: .; V: TRBV16; DNA: TGTGCCAGCAGCCAGCCAGGGGAGCCTGGAAACACCATATATTTT; CDR3: CASSQPGEPGNTIYF
D: .; J: TRBJ1-4; size: .; V: TRBV4-1; DNA: TGCGCCAGCAGCCAAGTCGGGGGGAATGAAAAACTGTTTTTT; CDR3: CASSQVGGNEKLFF
D: TRBD2; J: TRBJ2-5; size: .; V: TRBV10-3; DNA: TGTGCCACGCAAACTAGCGGAGAAAGGGAGACCCAGTACTTC; CDR3: CATQTSGERETQYF
D: .; J: TRBJ2-1; size: .; V: TRBV19; DNA: TGTGCCAGTAGTATTGGGGGGAGCGGGTCGATCTCCTACAATGAGCAGTTCTTC; CDR3: CASSIGGSGSISYNEQFF
D: TRBD1; J: TRBJ1-6; size: .; V: TRBV4-1; DNA: TGCGCCAGCAGCCAAGACCCGGGACAGCATAATTCACCCCTCCACTTT; CDR3: CASSQDPGQHNSPLHF
D: TRBD1; J: TRBJ1-1; size: .; V: TRBV5-6; DNA: TGTGCCAGCAGCTCCGGGACAGGGGCTGGTGAAGCTTTCTTT; CDR3: CASSSGTGAGEAFF
D: .; J: TRBJ2-5; size: .; V: TRBV7-6; DNA: TGTGCCAGCAACCCCGGCCCCATAGCGGACCAAGAGACCCAGTACTTC; CDR3: CASNPGPIADQETQYF
D: .; J: TRBJ2-7; size: .; V: TRBV24-1; DNA: TGTGCCATCTCCTTGGGAGGCTCCTACGAGCAGTACTTC; CDR3: CAISLGGSYEQYF
D: .; J: TRBJ2-5; size: .; V: TRBV7-9; DNA: TGTGCCAGCAGCTTATGGGGGGGGCGCGAGACCCAGTACTTC; CDR3: CASSLWGGRETQYF
D: .; J: TRBJ1-3; size: .; V: TRBV3-1/TRBV3-2; DNA: TGTGCCAGCAGCCAGTCTTCCGGGACAACTGGAAACACCATATATTTT; CDR3: CASSQSSGTTGNTIYF
D: .; J: TRBJ2-1; size: .; V: TRBV10-3; DNA: TGTGCCATCAGTGTGCTAACGGGCACACAACTTGGGAGTGAGCAGTTCTTC; CDR3: CAISVLTGTQLGSEQFF
D: TRBD1; J: TRBJ1-6; size: .; V: TRBV2; DNA: TGTGCCAGCAGGGTGGACAGGCCCAATAATTCACCCCTCCACTTT; CDR3: CASRVDRPNNSPLHF
D: TRBD1; J: TRBJ2-7; size: .; V: TRBV28; DNA: TGTGCCAGCAGTAACACAGGGGAAGGGTACGAGCAGTACTTC; CDR3: CASSNTGEGYEQYF
D: .; J: TRBJ1-2; size: .; V: TRBV19; DNA: TGTGCCAGTACCGCCACCAGGGATACTGGCTATGGCTACACCTTC; CDR3: CASTATRDTGYGYTF
D: TRBD1; J: TRBJ2-2; size: .; V: TRBV28; DNA: TGTGCCAGCAGTTTGGGGACAGATTTCACCGGGGAGCTGTTTTTT; CDR3: CASSLGTDFTGELFF
D: TRBD2; J: TRBJ2-3; size: .; V: TRBV29-1; DNA: TGCAGCGTTGGAACGGGACTAGCGGGAGGTTCGGATACGCAGTATTTT; CDR3: CSVGTGLAGGSDTQYF
D: .; J: TRBJ1-3; size: .; V: TRBV11-2; DNA: TGTGCCAGCAGGACATGGGGGGGAGTCTCTGGAAACACCATATATTTT; CDR3: CASRTWGGVSGNTIYF
D: TRBD2; J: TRBJ2-6; size: .; V: TRBV3-1/TRBV3-2; DNA: TGTGCCAGCAGCCACCTCGCGGGAGGTTGGACTGGGGCCAACGTCCTGACTTTC; CDR3: CASSHLAGGWTGANVLTF